One and the same sample provided the 9 T cell receptor beta chains below, sequenced in a study of T cell repertoires in cytomegalovirus infection. TCRdb reprocessed the reads via MiXCR and lists one record per CDR3 protein. Of 200,000 to 300,000 distinct CDR3 sequences listed, around 6.2% are singletons. Sequencing input: PBMCs. The source of these receptors is a human donor in good health (CMV status not recorded). Some clones in this sample may be carry-over from other donors' samples.

Ten or more counts support this clonotype. J is TRBJ1-5 and V is TRBV7-8; D possibly corresponds to TRBD1 (6 bases). Trimming took 11 bases from V and 2 from J, leaving 13 bases between them. Germline values: CDR1 SGHVS, CDR2 FQNEAQ. CDR3 length equals 13 residues. This CDR3 is CASGGRGNQPQHF. In DNA form, the CDR3 reads TGTGCCTCGGGGGGGCGCGGCAATCAGCCCCAGCATTTT. The full variable domain, rest sourced from reference TRBV7-8 and TRBJ1-5, is GAGVSQSPRYKVAKRGQDVALRCDPISGHVSLFWYQQALGQGPEFLTYFQNEAQLDKSGLPSDRFFAERPEGSVSTLKIQRTQQEDSAVYLCASGGRGNQPQHFGDGTRLSIL.

In this sample, this clonotype turned up many times. This rearrangement joins TRBV6-5 to TRBJ2-3; TRBD2 is a possible D gene (5 bases). The CDR3 spans 13 residues. In germline, CDR1 is MNHEY, CDR2 SVGAGI. Trimming took off 0 bases at V and 4 bases at J, with 5 bases between the two ends. The CDR3 DNA reads TGTGCCAGCAGTTACTCGAGGGCAGATACGCAGTATTTT. It translates to CASSYSRADTQYF.

In this sample, this clonotype turned up many times. The chain has TRBV7-2 and TRBJ2-1, with 11 bases identical to TRBD2. Germline values: CDR1 SGHTA, CDR2 FQGNSA. V lost 4 bases and J lost 3; bases outside the gene matches: 5. CDR3 length equals 16 residues. CDR3: CASSWFLAGGYNEQFF. The CDR3 coding sequence is TGTGCCAGCAGCTGGTTTCTAGCGGGGGGCTACAATGAGCAGTTCTTC.

Many counts were recorded for this clonotype. This chain's CDR3 is CASSESPLEQYF. CDR3 bases: TGCGCCAGCAGTGAGTCCCCGTTGGAGCAGTACTTC. The chain uses TRBV10-2 and TRBJ2-7; D not resolved. This CDR3 has 12 amino acids. Between the trimmed V and J ends, which lost 0 bases and 7 bases, there was a span of 7 bases. Germline CDR1 is WSHSY and CDR2 is SAAADI.

The chain recombines TRBV9 with TRBJ2-6; tentative D call: TRBD1 (6 bases). Trimming left V 0 bases short and J 0 bases short, with 13 bases between. The CDR3 contains 18 residues. Per the germline V gene, CDR1 is SGDLS and CDR2 is YYNGEE. This chain's CDR3 is CASSVGEGQYSGANVLTF. The CDR3 nucleotides are TGTGCCAGCAGCGTAGGAGAAGGACAGTACTCTGGGGCCAACGTCCTGACTTTC. Full variable domain (outside the CDR3, taken from reference TRBV9 and TRBJ2-6): DSGVTQTPKHLITATGQRVTLRCSPRSGDLSVYWYQQSLDQGLQFLIQYYNGEERAKGNILERFSAQQFPDLHSELNLSSLELGDSALYFCASSVGEGQYSGANVLTFGAGSRLTVL.

This clonotype has just a few counts. V and J are TRBV20-1 and TRBJ2-7; possibly TRBD1 for D (6 bases). The CDR3 totals 16 residues. CDR1 is DFQATT and CDR2 is SNEGSKA in the germline V gene (reference sequence). Trimming took off 1 base at V and 0 bases at J, with 16 bases between the two ends. The chain's CDR3 is CSARALLQGPSYEQYF. The DNA of the CDR3 is TGCAGTGCTAGAGCCCTACTACAGGGTCCCTCCTACGAGCAGTACTTC.

The table lists this clonotype with many counts. The chain combines TRBV5-6 with TRBJ2-1, with D possibly called TRBD1 or TRBD2 (5 bases each). CDR3 length equals 15 residues. The V gene's germline CDR1 is SGHDT and CDR2 YYEEEE. V was pared by 4 bases and J by 0 bases, with 11 bases between. The CDR3 DNA reads TGTGCCAGCAGCCCTTTGAGGGGCTCCTACAATGAGCAGTTCTTC. This encodes CASSPLRGSYNEQFF.

There are many counts of this clonotype. The gene calls are TRBV5-6 and TRBJ2-5, with D tentatively TRBD1 (6 bases). Trimming took 4 bases from V and 1 from J, leaving 11 bases between them. Looked up from germline, CDR1 is SGHDT and CDR2 is YYEEEE. This CDR3 is 14 amino acids long. The CDR3 sequence is CASSAGALQETQYF. DNA for the CDR3: TGTGCCAGCAGCGCAGGGGCGCTCCAAGAGACCCAGTACTTC.

The rearrangement joins TRBV20-1 to TRBJ1-2, with 7 bases lining up with TRBD1. J was trimmed by 5 bases and V by 0 bases; bases with no gene match: 3. CDR3 length equals 13 residues. Per germline, CDR1 DFQATT and CDR2 SNEGSKA (reference sequence). CDR3 sequence: CSARDAGGYGYTF. As DNA, the CDR3 is TGCAGTGCTAGAGATGCAGGGGGATATGGCTACACCTTC.